The TCR beta chain described here comes from a study of CD8 T cells in Susac syndrome. Findings of the study overall: The study's TCR sequencing and HLA analysis drew on a certain number of individuals. That number was acknowledged as relatively small.

A quantity of roughly 0.5 to 1 ug RNA underwent reverse transcription using random hexamers. Via MiXCR, TCRdb re-called the immunoSEQ multiplex PCR reads, giving one row per CDR3 protein. The table includes roughly 200,000 distinct CDR3 sequences, about 95% detected once. Notes on this clonotype: Its target is unknown.

The TCR originated in a human donor with multiple sclerosis. Specimen: CD8+ T cells from PBMCs.

The DNA for the CDR3 is TGCAGCGTATCCGGACAGGGGTGGTACGAGCAGTACTTC. Amino acids: CSVSGQGWYEQYF. V gene TRBV29-1 combines with J gene TRBJ2-7; 9 bases are a match to TRBD1. Germline-derived CDR1 and CDR2 are SQVTM and ANQGSEA. This CDR3 region has 13 residues. V lost 6 bases and J lost 4; bases outside the gene matches: 7.